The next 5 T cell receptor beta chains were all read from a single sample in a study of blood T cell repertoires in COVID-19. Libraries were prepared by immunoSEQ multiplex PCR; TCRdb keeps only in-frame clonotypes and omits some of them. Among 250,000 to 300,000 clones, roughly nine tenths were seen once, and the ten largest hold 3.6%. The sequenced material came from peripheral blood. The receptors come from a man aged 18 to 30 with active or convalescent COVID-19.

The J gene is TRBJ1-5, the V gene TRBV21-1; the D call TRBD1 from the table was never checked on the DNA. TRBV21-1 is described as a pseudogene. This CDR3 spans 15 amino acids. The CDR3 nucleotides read TGTGCCAGCAGCAAAGGGGGGACAGGGGTCCAGCCCCAGCATTTT. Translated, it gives CASSKGGTGVQPQHF.

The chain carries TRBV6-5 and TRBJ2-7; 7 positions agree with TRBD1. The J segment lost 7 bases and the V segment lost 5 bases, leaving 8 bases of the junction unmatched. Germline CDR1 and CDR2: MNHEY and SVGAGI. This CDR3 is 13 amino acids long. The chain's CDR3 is CASSRGQLREQYF. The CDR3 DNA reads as TGTGCCAGCAGTCGGGGACAGCTACGAGAGCAGTACTTC.

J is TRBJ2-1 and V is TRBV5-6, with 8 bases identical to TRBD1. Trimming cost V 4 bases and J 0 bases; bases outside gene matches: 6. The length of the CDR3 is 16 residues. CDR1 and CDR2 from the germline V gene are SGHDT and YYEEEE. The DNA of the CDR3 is TGTGCCAGCAGCAGAGGGACAGGTGTCTCCTACAATGAGCAGTTCTTC. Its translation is CASSRGTGVSYNEQFF.

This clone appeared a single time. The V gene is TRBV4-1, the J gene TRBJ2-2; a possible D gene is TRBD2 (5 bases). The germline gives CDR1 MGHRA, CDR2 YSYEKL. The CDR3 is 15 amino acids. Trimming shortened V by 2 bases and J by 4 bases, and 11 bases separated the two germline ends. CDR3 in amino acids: CASSQRGSGTGELFF. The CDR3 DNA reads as TGCGCCAGCAGCCAACGAGGGAGTGGCACCGGGGAGCTGTTTTTT.

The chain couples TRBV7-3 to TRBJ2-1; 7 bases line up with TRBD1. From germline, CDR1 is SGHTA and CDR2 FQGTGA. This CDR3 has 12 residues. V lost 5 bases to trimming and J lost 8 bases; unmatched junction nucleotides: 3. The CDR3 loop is CASSIQGYEQFF. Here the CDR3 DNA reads TGTGCCAGCAGCATACAGGGGTATGAGCAGTTCTTC.